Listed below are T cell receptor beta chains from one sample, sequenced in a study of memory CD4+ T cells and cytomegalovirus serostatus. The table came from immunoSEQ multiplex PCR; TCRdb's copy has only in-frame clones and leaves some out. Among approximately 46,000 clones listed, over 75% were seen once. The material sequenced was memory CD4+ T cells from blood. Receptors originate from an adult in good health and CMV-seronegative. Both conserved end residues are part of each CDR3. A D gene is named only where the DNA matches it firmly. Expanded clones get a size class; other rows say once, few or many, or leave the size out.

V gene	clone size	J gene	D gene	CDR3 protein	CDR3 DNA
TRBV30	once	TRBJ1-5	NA	CACGGEPQHF	TGTGCCTGCGGTGGGGAGCCCCAGCATTTT
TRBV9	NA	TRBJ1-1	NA	CASSVGGGWSTEAFF	TGTGCCAGCAGCGTAGGAGGGGGATGGAGCACTGAAGCTTTCTTT
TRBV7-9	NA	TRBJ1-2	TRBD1	CASRLQGAQDYGYTF	TGTGCCAGCAGGCTACAGGGGGCGCAGGACTATGGCTACACCTTC
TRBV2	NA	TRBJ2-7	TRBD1	CASSPDRGSYEQYF	TGTGCCAGCAGCCCGGACAGGGGAAGCTACGAGCAGTACTTC
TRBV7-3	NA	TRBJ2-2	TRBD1	CASSLRTGHTGELFF	TGTGCCAGCAGCTTACGGACAGGGCACACCGGGGAGCTGTTTTTT
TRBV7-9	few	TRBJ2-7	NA	CASSPKIALTYEQYF	TGTGCCAGCAGCCCGAAGATTGCACTGACCTACGAGCAGTACTTC
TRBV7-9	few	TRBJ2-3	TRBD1	CASSAPGTGVIDTQYF	TGTGCCAGCAGCGCGCCCGGGACAGGGGTTATAGATACGCAGTATTTT
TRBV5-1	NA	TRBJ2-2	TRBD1	CASSLDRANTGELFF	TGCGCCAGCAGTCTGGACAGGGCGAACACCGGGGAGCTGTTTTTT
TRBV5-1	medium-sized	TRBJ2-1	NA	CASKTMASSYNEQFF	TGCGCCAGCAAAACTATGGCGAGCTCCTACAATGAGCAGTTCTTC
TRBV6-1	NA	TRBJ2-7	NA	CASKLQRSYEQYF	TGTGCCAGCAAACTCCAGCGTAGCTACGAGCAGTACTTC
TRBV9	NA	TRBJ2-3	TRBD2	CASSSWTSGRTDTQYF	TGTGCCAGCAGCTCATGGACTAGCGGGCGCACAGATACGCAGTATTTT
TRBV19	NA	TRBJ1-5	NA	CASSIMRQLNQPQHF	TGTGCCAGTAGTATAATGAGACAGCTCAATCAGCCCCAGCATTTT
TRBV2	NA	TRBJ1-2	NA	CASSDNRVTGYTF	TGTGCCAGCAGTGATAACAGGGTTACCGGCTACACCTTC
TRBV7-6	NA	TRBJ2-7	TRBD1	CASSLGQGAYEQYF	TGTGCCAGCAGCTTAGGTCAGGGGGCTTACGAGCAGTACTTC
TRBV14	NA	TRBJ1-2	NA	CASSPPQGYGYTF	TGTGCCAGCAGCCCCCCGCAGGGCTATGGCTACACCTTC
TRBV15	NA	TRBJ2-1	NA	CATSRGIAGITPGNEQFF	TGTGCCACCAGCAGAGGGATTGCCGGGATCACACCAGGGAATGAGCAGTTCTTC